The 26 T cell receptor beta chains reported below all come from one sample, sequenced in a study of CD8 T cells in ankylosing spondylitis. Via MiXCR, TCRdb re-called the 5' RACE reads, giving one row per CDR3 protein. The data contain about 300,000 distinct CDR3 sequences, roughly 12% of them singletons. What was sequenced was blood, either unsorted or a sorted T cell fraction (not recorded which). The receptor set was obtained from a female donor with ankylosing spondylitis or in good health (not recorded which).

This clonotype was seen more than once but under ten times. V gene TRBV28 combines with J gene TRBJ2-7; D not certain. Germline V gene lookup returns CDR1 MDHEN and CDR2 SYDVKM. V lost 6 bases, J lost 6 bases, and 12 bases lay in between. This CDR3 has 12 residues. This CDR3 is CASSYLISEQYF. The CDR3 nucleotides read TGTGCCAGCAGCTACTTAATTAGCGAGCAGTACTTC. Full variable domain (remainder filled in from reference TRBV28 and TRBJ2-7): DVKVTQSSRYLVKRTGEKVFLECVQDMDHENMFWYRQDPGLGLRLIYFSYDVKMKEKGDIPEGYSVSREKKERFSLILESASTNQTSMYLCASSYLISEQYFGPGTRLTVT.

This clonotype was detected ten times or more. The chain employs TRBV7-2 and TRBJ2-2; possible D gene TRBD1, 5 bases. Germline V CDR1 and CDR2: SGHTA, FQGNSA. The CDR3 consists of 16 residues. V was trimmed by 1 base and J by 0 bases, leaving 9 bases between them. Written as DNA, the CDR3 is TGTGCCAGCAGCTTAGGGCAGGGTACGAACACCGGGGAGCTGTTTTTT. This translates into CASSLGQGTNTGELFF.

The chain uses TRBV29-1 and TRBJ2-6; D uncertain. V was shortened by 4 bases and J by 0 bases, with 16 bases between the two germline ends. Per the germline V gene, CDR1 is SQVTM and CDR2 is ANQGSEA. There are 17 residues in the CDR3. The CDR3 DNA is TGCAGCGTTGTGTTGGGAATGTCCCTCTCTGGGGCCAACGTCCTGACTTTC. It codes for CSVVLGMSLSGANVLTF.

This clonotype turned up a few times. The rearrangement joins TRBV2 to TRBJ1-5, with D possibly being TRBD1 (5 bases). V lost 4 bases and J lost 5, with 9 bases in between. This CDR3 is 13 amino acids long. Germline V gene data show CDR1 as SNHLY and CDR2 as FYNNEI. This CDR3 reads CASSGGDYQPQHF. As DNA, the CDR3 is TGTGCCAGCAGTGGGGGGGACTATCAGCCCCAGCATTTT.

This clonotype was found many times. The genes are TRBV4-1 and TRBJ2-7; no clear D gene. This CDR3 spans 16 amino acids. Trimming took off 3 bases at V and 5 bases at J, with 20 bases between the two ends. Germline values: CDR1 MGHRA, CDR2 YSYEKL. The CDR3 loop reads CASSHSPYPITDEQYF. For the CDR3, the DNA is TGCGCCAGCAGCCATTCCCCCTATCCAATCACGGACGAGCAGTACTTC.

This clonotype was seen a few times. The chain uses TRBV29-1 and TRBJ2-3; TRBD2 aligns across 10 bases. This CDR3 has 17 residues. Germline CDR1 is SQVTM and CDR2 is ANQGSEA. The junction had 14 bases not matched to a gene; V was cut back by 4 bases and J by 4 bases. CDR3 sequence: CSVVGWASGRVADTQYF. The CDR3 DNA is TGCAGCGTTGTGGGGTGGGCTAGCGGGAGAGTCGCAGATACGCAGTATTTT.

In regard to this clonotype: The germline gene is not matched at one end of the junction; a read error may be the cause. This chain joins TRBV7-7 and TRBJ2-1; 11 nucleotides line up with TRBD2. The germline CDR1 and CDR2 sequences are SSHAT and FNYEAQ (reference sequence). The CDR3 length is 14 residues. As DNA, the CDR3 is TGTGCTAGCAGCGTAGCGGGGGGGAACAATGAGCAGTTCTTC. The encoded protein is CASSVAGGNNEQFF.

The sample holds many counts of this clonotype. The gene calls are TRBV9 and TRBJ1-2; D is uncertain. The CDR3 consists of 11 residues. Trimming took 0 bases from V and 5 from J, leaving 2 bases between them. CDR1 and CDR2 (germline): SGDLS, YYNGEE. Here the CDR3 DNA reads TGTGCCAGCAGCGTAGGTTATGGCTACACCTTC. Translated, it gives CASSVGYGYTF.

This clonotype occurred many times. The CDR3 reads CSATGGRAVEQFF. As DNA, the CDR3 is TGCAGTGCTACTGGCGGGAGGGCCGTAGAGCAGTTCTTC. The chain couples TRBV20-1 to TRBJ2-1, with 9 positions matching TRBD2. Per germline, CDR1 DFQATT and CDR2 SNEGSKA (reference sequence). V shed 4 bases, J shed 10 bases, and the junction held 8 bases outside the gene matches. The CDR3 covers 13 residues.

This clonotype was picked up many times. The CDR3 here is CASSSPPGRMNTEAFF. DNA of the CDR3: TGCGCCAGCAGCTCCCCGCCGGGACGGATGAACACTGAAGCTTTCTTT. V gene TRBV5-1 combines with J gene TRBJ1-1; weak D call: TRBD1 (5 bases). The CDR3 extends over 16 amino acids. Per the germline V gene, CDR1 is SGHRS and CDR2 is YFSETQ. The V end lost 3 bases, the J end lost 0 bases, and 15 bases lay between the germline ends.

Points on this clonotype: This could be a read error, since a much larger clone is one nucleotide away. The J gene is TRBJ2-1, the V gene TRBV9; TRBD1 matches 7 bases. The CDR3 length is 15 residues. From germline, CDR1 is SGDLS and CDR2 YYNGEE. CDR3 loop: CASSVEGASYNQQFF. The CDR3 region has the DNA TGTGCCAGCAGCGTTGAGGGGGCCTCCTACAATCAGCAGTTCTTC.

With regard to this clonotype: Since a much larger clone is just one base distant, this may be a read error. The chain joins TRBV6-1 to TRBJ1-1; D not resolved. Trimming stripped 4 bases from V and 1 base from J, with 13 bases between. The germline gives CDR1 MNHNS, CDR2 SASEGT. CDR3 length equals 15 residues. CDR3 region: CASSAAGTWNTEAFF. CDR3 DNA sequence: TGTGCCAGCAGTGCCGCGGGAACTTGGAACACTGAAGCTTTCTTT.

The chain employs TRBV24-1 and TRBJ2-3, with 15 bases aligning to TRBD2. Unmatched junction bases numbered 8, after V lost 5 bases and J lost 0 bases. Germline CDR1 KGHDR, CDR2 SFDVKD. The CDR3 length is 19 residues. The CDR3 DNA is TGTGCCACCAGTGGCGGGACTAGCGGGGGGCCTACGAGCACAGATACGCAGTATTTT. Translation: CATSGGTSGGPTSTDTQYF.

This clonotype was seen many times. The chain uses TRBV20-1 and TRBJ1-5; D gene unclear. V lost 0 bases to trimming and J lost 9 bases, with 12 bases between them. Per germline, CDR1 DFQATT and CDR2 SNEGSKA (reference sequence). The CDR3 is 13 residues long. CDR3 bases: TGCAGTGCTAGAGAGGGAGGAGTCAGGCCCCAGCATTTT. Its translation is CSAREGGVRPQHF.

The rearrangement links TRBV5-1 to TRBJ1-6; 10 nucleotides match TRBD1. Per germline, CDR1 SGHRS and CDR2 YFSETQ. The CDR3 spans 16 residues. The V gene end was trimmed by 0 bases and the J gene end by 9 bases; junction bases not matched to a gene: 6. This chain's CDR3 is CASSLEGQGTGSPLHF. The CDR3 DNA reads TGCGCCAGCAGCTTGGAGGGACAGGGGACTGGTTCACCCCTCCACTTT.

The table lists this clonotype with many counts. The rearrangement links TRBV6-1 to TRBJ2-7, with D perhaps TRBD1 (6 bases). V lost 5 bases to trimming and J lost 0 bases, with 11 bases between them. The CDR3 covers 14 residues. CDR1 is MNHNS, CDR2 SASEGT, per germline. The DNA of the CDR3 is TGTGCCAGCAGTAGACAGGACCGCTCCTACGAGCAGTACTTC. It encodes CASSRQDRSYEQYF.

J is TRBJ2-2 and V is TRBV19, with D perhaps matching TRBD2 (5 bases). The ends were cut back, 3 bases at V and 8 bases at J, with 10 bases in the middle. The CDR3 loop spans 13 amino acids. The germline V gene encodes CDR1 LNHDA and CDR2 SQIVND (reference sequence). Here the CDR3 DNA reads TGTGCCAGTAGTATCCGGGGATGGGGGGAGCTGTTTTTT. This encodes CASSIRGWGELFF.

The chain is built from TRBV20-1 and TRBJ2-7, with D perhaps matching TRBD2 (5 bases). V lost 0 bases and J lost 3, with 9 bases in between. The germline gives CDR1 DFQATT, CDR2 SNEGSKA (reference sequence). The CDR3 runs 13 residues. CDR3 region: CSARDFAGYEQYF. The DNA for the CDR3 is TGCAGTGCTAGAGATTTTGCGGGCTACGAGCAGTACTTC.

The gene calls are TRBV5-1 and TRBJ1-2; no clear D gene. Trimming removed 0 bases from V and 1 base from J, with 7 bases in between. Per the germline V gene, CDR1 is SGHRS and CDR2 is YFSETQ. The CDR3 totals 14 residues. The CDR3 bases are TGCGCCAGCAGCTTGGTGGGGAGTAACTATGGCTACACCTTC. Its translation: CASSLVGSNYGYTF. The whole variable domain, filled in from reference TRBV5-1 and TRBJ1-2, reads KAGVTQTPRYLIKTRGQQVTLSCSPISGHRSVSWYQQTPGQGLQFLFEYFSETQRNKGNFPGRFSGRQFSNSRSEMNVSTLELGDSALYLCASSLVGSNYGYTFGSGTRLTVV.

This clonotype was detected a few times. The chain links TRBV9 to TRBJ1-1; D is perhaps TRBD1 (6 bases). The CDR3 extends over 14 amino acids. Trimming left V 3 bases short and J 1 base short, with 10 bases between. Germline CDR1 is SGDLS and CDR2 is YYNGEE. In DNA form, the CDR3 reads TGTGCCAGCAGCGGTATGACAGGGAACACTGAAGCTTTCTTT. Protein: CASSGMTGNTEAFF.

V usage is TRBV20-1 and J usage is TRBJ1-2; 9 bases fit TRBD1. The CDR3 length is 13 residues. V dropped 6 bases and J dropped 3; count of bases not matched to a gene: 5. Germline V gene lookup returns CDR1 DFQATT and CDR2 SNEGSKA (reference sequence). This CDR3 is CSARTGVDYGYTF. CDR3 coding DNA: TGCAGTGCGAGGACAGGGGTAGACTATGGCTACACCTTC.

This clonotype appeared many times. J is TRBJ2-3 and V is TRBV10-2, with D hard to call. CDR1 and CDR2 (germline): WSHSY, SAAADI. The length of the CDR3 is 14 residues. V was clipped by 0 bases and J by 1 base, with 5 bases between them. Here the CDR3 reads CASSESYGTDTQYF. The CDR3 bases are TGCGCCAGCAGTGAGTCGTACGGCACAGATACGCAGTATTTT.

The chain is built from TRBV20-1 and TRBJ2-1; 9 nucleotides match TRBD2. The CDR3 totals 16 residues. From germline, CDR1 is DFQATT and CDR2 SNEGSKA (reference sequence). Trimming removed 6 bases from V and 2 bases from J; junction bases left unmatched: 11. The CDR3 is CSANPNSGSTYNEQFF. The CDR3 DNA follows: TGCAGTGCCAATCCCAATAGCGGGAGTACCTACAATGAGCAGTTCTTC.

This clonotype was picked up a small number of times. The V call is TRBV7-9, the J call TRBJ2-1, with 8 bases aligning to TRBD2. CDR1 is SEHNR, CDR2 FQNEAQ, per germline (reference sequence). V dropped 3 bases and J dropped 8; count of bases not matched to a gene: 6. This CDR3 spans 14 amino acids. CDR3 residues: CASSFTGGYDEQFF. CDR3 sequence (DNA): TGTGCCAGCAGCTTTACGGGGGGGTACGATGAGCAGTTCTTC.

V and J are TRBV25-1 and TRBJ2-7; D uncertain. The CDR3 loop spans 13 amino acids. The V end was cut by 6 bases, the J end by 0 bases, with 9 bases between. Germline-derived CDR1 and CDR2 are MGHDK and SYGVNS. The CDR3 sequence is CASREPGSYEQYF. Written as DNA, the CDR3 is TGTGCCAGCAGAGAGCCCGGCTCCTACGAGCAGTACTTC.

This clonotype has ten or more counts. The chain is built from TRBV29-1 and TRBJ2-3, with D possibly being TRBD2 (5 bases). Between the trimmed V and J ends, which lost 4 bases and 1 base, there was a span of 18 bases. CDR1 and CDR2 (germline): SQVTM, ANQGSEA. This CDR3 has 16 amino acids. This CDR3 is CSVVTGIGVGTDTQYF. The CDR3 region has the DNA TGCAGCGTTGTTACGGGAATTGGCGTGGGCACAGATACGCAGTATTTT.